This entry lists 24 T cell receptor beta chains sequenced from one sample in a study of siplizumab effects on memory and regulatory T cells. This table comes from immunoSEQ multiplex PCR, and its TCRdb copy is limited to in-frame clones, with some not included. The profile shows more than 50,000 clones, over 90% of them singletons. The sequenced material came from CD8+ T cells sorted from blood. The receptor set was obtained from a human donor in good health.

The V and J genes are TRBV7-9 and TRBJ2-1, with 10 bases fitting TRBD2. Unmatched junction bases numbered 7, after V lost 2 bases and J lost 9 bases. Germline CDR1 SEHNR, CDR2 FQNEAQ (reference sequence). This CDR3 is built from 15 residues. The chain's CDR3 is CASSLWASGSFEQFF. The CDR3 bases are TGTGCCAGCAGCTTATGGGCTAGCGGGAGTTTTGAGCAGTTCTTC. The whole variable domain, filled in from reference TRBV7-9 and TRBJ2-1, reads DTGVSQNPRHKITKRGQNVTFRCDPISEHNRLYWYRQTLGQGPEFLTYFQNEAQLEKSRLLSDRFSAERPKGSFSTLEIQRTEQGDSAMYLCASSLWASGSFEQFFGPGTRLTVL.

CDR3 coding DNA: TGTGCCAGTAGTATCACAGGGACTGGGGCCAACGTCCTGACTTTC. It encodes CASSITGTGANVLTF. The J gene is TRBJ2-6, the V gene TRBV19; TRBD1 might be the D (6 bases). Trimming stripped 3 bases from V and 2 bases from J, with 8 bases between. The CDR3 spans 15 residues. CDR1 LNHDA and CDR2 SQIVND come from the germline V gene (reference sequence). Together with reference TRBV19 and TRBJ2-6, the CDR3 gives the full variable domain: DGGITQSPKYLFRKEGQNVTLSCEQNLNHDAMYWYRQDPGQGLRLIYYSQIVNDFQKGDIAEGYSVSREKKESFPLTVTSAQKNPTAFYLCASSITGTGANVLTFGAGSRLTVL.

The CDR3 DNA follows: TGCGCCAGCAGTGAGTCTGGCCTGAGGGGGCAAGAGACCCAGTACTTC. This sequence encodes CASSESGLRGQETQYF. This rearrangement joins TRBV10-2 to TRBJ2-5; tentatively, D is TRBD1 (6 bases). The CDR3 has 16 residues. The V end lost 0 bases, the J end lost 2 bases, and 13 bases lay between the germline ends. Germline CDR1 is WSHSY and CDR2 is SAAADI.

The V and J genes are TRBV2 and TRBJ2-2; 14 bases align to TRBD2. The J segment lost 4 bases and the V segment lost 4 bases, leaving 8 bases of the junction unmatched. The CDR3 covers 18 residues. The V gene's germline CDR1 is SNHLY and CDR2 FYNNEI. The DNA of the CDR3 is TGTGCCAGCAGTGGACGACTAGCGGGAGGGCGAGGCACCGGGGAGCTGTTTTTT. Its protein product is CASSGRLAGGRGTGELFF. Full variable domain (missing parts from reference TRBV2 and TRBJ2-2): EPEVTQTPSHQVTQMGQEVILRCVPISNHLYFYWYRQILGQKVEFLVSFYNNEISEKSEIFDDQFSVERPDGSNFTLKIRSTKLEDSAMYFCASSGRLAGGRGTGELFFGEGSRLTVL.

This chain links TRBV27 with TRBJ2-1; 8 nucleotides match TRBD1. This CDR3 contains 14 residues. J gave up 5 bases and V 7 bases, and 7 bases lay outside the gene matches. Germline CDR1 and CDR2: MNHEY and SMNVEV (reference sequence). This CDR3 reads CASIRDRSDNEQFF. The CDR3 DNA sequence: TGTGCCAGCATCCGGGACAGGTCCGACAATGAGCAGTTCTTC.

The chain couples TRBV30 to TRBJ1-1; perhaps TRBD1 as D (6 bases). Germline CDR1 is GTSNPN and CDR2 is SVGIG (reference sequence). Trimming cost V 4 bases and J 5 bases, with 8 bases left between them. The CDR3 spans 11 residues. The CDR3 sequence is CAWKGGTEAFF. The CDR3 bases are TGTGCCTGGAAGGGGGGAACTGAAGCTTTCTTT.

The chain couples TRBV5-6 to TRBJ2-1, with D perhaps being TRBD1 or TRBD2 (6 bases each). The CDR3 is made up of 13 amino acids. V lost 2 bases and J lost 8, with 11 bases in between. In germline, CDR1 is SGHDT, CDR2 YYEEEE. CDR3 protein: CASSFFGGDEQFF. The CDR3 DNA is TGTGCCAGCAGCTTTTTCGGGGGCGATGAGCAGTTCTTC.

V and J are TRBV28 and TRBJ2-3; D perhaps matches TRBD2 (6 bases). In germline, CDR1 is MDHEN, CDR2 SYDVKM. V lost 3 bases and J 3 bases, leaving 13 bases between the germline ends. The CDR3 consists of 15 residues. The DNA of the CDR3 is TGTGCCAGCAGTTTTCGGGGGAGGTTGACAGATACGCAGTATTTT. Its protein is CASSFRGRLTDTQYF.

This clone came up once. The genes are TRBV19 and TRBJ2-7, with 7 bases identical to TRBD1. The length of the CDR3 is 16 residues. J was trimmed by 0 bases and V by 5 bases; bases with no gene match: 10. Germline CDR1 and CDR2: LNHDA and SQIVND (reference sequence). This chain's CDR3 is CASSASTGFSSYEQYF. In DNA, the CDR3 is TGTGCCAGTAGTGCCTCGACAGGGTTTAGCTCCTACGAGCAGTACTTC. Based on the CDR3 plus reference TRBV19 and TRBJ2-7, the full variable domain is DGGITQSPKYLFRKEGQNVTLSCEQNLNHDAMYWYRQDPGQGLRLIYYSQIVNDFQKGDIAEGYSVSREKKESFPLTVTSAQKNPTAFYLCASSASTGFSSYEQYFGPGTRLTVT.

The CDR3 loop is CASSPGLAGSYNEQFF. In DNA form, the CDR3 reads TGCGCCAGCAGCCCTGGACTAGCGGGCTCCTACAATGAGCAGTTCTTC. This chain uses TRBV5-1 with TRBJ2-1, with 11 bases lining up with TRBD2. Germline CDR1 and CDR2: SGHRS and YFSETQ. After removal of 4 bases from V and 0 bases from J, the junction contained 3 bases not matched to a gene. CDR3 size: 16 residues.

The CDR3 DNA sequence: TGTGCCAGTAGTTACCCAGGTCAGCCCCAGCATTTT. This gives the protein CASSYPGQPQHF. The rearrangement uses TRBV19 and TRBJ1-5, with D unclear. V shed 5 bases and J shed 6 bases, with 8 bases lying between them. CDR1 LNHDA and CDR2 SQIVND come from the germline V gene (reference sequence). CDR3 length equals 12 residues.

This clone is a singleton in its sample. At the DNA level, this CDR3 is encoded by other sequences in the same sample as well. V is TRBV7-9 and J is TRBJ2-7; no reliable D call. CDR1 is SEHNR, CDR2 FQNEAQ, per germline (reference sequence). The CDR3 sequence is 15 residues long. The V gene lost 5 bases and the J gene lost 1 base, with 15 bases spanning the gap. In DNA form, the CDR3 reads TGTGCCAGCAGCAAAAAGGACGGATCTTCCTACGAGCAGTACTTC. It specifies CASSKKDGSSYEQYF. The complete variable domain, with remaining parts taken from reference TRBV7-9 and TRBJ2-7, reads DTGVSQNPRHKITKRGQNVTFRCDPISEHNRLYWYRQTLGQGPEFLTYFQNEAQLEKSRLLSDRFSAERPKGSFSTLEIQRTEQGDSAMYLCASSKKDGSSYEQYFGPGTRLTVT.

The V gene is TRBV6-5, the J gene TRBJ1-2; TRBD1 aligns across 7 bases. CDR1 and CDR2 (germline): MNHEY, SVGAGI. V shed 6 bases, J shed 4 bases, and the junction held 5 bases outside the gene matches. This CDR3 region has 13 residues. The CDR3 reads CASSPGQLYGYTF. The CDR3, as DNA: TGTGCCAGCAGCCCGGGACAGCTCTATGGCTACACCTTC.

The chain is built from TRBV29-1 and TRBJ1-2, with D unresolved. The CDR3 contains 12 residues. Germline V gene data show CDR1 as SQVTM and CDR2 as ANQGSEA. V was clipped by 4 bases and J by 2 bases, with 8 bases between them. This chain's CDR3 is CSVVGENYGYTF. CDR3 nucleotides: TGCAGCGTTGTTGGAGAAAACTATGGCTACACCTTC.

J is TRBJ1-2 and V is TRBV6-6; 9 nucleotides align to TRBD1. V lost 6 bases to trimming and J lost 5 bases; unmatched junction nucleotides: 7. The CDR3 has 14 amino acids. Germline loops: CDR1 MNHNY, CDR2 SVGAGI (reference sequence). The CDR3 loop reads CASSLDRGVYGYTF. As DNA, the CDR3 is TGTGCCAGCAGCCTGGACAGGGGAGTTTATGGCTACACCTTC.

The chain links TRBV19 to TRBJ2-1; the match to TRBD1 covers 7 bases. Germline lookup yields CDR1 LNHDA and CDR2 SQIVND (reference sequence). The CDR3 has 14 amino acids. Trimming removed 6 bases from V and 8 bases from J; junction bases left unmatched: 10. DNA for the CDR3: TGTGCCAGTAGGATGACAGGGTATGGCTATGAGCAGTTCTTC. It is translated as CASRMTGYGYEQFF.

The J gene is TRBJ1-4, the V gene TRBV29-1; D remains unclear. The V end lost 7 bases, the J end lost 6 bases, and 15 bases lay between the germline ends. The CDR3 consists of 13 residues. The germline gives CDR1 SQVTM, CDR2 ANQGSEA. For the CDR3, the DNA is TGCAGCGGCCAAAAGGGTTGGGATGAAAAACTGTTTTTT. It codes for CSGQKGWDEKLFF.

The rearrangement joins TRBV10-3 to TRBJ2-7, with 7 bases aligning to TRBD2. Germline assignment: CDR1 ENHRY and CDR2 SYGVKD. V lost 4 bases, J lost 0 bases, and 6 bases stayed unmatched. This CDR3 is 15 amino acids long. The CDR3 sequence: CAISVGLGASYEQYF. The CDR3 coding sequence is TGTGCCATCAGTGTCGGACTAGGGGCCTCCTACGAGCAGTACTTC.

This chain uses TRBV4-3 with TRBJ1-2; D uncertain. The CDR3 loop spans 15 amino acids. Germline V gives CDR1 LGHNA, CDR2 YSLEER. Deletions cut 0 bases from V and 5 bases from J, with 13 bases between. The CDR3 sequence: CASSQDFRTEYGYTF. CDR3 coding DNA: TGCGCCAGCAGCCAAGATTTCAGAACAGAATATGGCTACACCTTC.

This clone was picked up one time. The gene calls are TRBV19 and TRBJ1-1; maybe TRBD1 (6 bases). The CDR3 has 15 amino acids. Germline V gives CDR1 LNHDA, CDR2 SQIVND (reference sequence). Trimming pared 5 bases from V and 0 bases from J, leaving 13 bases between. The CDR3 loop is CASSLHGGMNTEAFF. CDR3 DNA: TGTGCCAGTAGTCTCCATGGGGGCATGAACACTGAAGCTTTCTTT.

V usage is TRBV30 and J usage is TRBJ2-3, with 9 positions matching TRBD2. The V and J ends lost 0 bases and 3 bases, in that order; junction bases with no gene match: 13. The CDR3 has 18 residues. The germline V gene has CDR1 GTSNPN and CDR2 SVGIG (reference sequence). CDR3 coding DNA: TGTGCCTGGAGTGTGCTAGCGGGGACAGCATACAGTACAGATACGCAGTATTTT. Translated, it gives CAWSVLAGTAYSTDTQYF.

The V gene is TRBV9, the J gene TRBJ2-1, with 7 bases aligning to TRBD2. The CDR3 length is 15 residues. J was trimmed by 3 bases and V by 6 bases; bases with no gene match: 9. Germline CDR1 SGDLS, CDR2 YYNGEE. In DNA, the CDR3 is TGTGCCAGCAACTACGCGGGAGAAGACTACAATGAGCAGTTCTTC. It codes for CASNYAGEDYNEQFF.

The J gene is TRBJ2-1, the V gene TRBV4-1; no reliable D call. The CDR3 sequence is 15 residues long. CDR1 is MGHRA and CDR2 is YSYEKL in the germline V gene. Trimming cost V 5 bases and J 2 bases, with 13 bases left between them. In nucleotides, the CDR3 is TGCGCCAGCAGCGCCCAACAGACCCCCTACAATGAGCAGTTCTTC. This codes for CASSAQQTPYNEQFF.

The chain joins TRBV30 to TRBJ2-5, with 7 bases lining up with TRBD2. Germline loops: CDR1 GTSNPN, CDR2 SVGIG (reference sequence). Losses at the gene ends were 4 bases for V and 4 bases for J; bases not matched to a gene: 6. The CDR3 is 13 residues long. DNA of the CDR3: TGTGCCTGGACCCCGCGGGGGTTAGAGACCCAGTACTTC. Translating gives CAWTPRGLETQYF.